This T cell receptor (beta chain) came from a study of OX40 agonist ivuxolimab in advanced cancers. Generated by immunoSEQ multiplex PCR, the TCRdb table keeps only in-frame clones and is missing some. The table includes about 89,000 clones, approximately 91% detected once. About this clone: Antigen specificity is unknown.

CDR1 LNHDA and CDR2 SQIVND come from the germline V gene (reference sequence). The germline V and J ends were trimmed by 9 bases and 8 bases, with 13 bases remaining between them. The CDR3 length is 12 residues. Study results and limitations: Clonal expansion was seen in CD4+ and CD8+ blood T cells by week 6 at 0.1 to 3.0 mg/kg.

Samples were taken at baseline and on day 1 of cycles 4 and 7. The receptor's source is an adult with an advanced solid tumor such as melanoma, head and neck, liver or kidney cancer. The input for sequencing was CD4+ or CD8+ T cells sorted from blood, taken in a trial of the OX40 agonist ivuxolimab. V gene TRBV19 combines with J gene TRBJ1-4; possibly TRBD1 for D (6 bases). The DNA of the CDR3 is TGTGCCAGCGGGACACCCAGGGAAAAACTGTTTTTT. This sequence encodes CASGTPREKLFF.